This section outlines one T cell receptor beta chain sequence together with its context. CDR1 and CDR2 from the germline V gene are SNHLY and FYNNEI. The trim removed 7 bases at V and 6 bases at J, leaving 11 bases unmatched. The CDR3 totals 16 residues. The assay was immunoSEQ multiplex PCR, and TCRdb's table has in-frame clones only and misses some. The repertoire holds fewer than 500,000 clones, around 90% seen once, with around 6.4% in the top ten. This sample was included in a study of control samples from healthy donors and cancer patients. The sample comprised PBMCs. The receptor comes from a man aged 35-49 years with head and neck cancer. This chain connects TRBV2 to TRBJ2-1; 11 bases align to TRBD1. CDR3 sequence reads: CASIGQGARSGNEQFF. In DNA form, the CDR3 reads TGTGCCAGCATCGGACAGGGGGCCCGGTCGGGCAATGAGCAGTTCTTC.